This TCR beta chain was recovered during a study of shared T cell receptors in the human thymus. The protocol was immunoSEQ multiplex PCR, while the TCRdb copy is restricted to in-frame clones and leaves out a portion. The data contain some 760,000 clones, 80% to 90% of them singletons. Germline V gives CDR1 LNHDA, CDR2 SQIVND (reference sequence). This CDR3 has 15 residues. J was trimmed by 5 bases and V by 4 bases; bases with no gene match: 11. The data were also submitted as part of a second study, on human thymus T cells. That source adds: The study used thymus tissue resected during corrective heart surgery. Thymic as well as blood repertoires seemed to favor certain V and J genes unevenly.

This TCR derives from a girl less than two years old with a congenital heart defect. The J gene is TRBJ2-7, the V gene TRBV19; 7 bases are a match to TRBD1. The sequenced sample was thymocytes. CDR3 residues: CASSTMYRGDHEQYF. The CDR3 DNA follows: TGTGCCAGTAGTACTATGTACAGGGGCGACCACGAGCAGTACTTC.